The 27 T cell receptor beta chains below all came from one sample that was sequenced in a study of T cell responses to AZD1222 COVID-19 vaccine. Profiling relied on immunoSEQ multiplex PCR, and the TCRdb table lists in-frame clones only, not all of them. The data show tens of thousands of clones, about 90% seen once. The sequencing here drew on peripheral blood, taken on day 0 of AZD1222 vaccination. All receptors come from an adult in good health.

CDR3 loop: CASSFSNPGDYYGYTF. CDR3 in DNA: TGTGCCAGCAGCTTTAGCAATCCAGGGGATTACTATGGCTACACCTTC. The chain has TRBV7-2 and TRBJ1-2, with D maybe TRBD1 (6 bases). The CDR3 runs to 16 residues. The V and J ends lost 3 bases and 3 bases respectively, with 17 bases between them. The germline V gene has CDR1 SGHTA and CDR2 FQGNSA. Using reference TRBV7-2 and TRBJ1-2 for the parts outside the CDR3, the full variable domain is GAGVSQSPSNKVTEKGKDVELRCDPISGHTALYWYRQSLGQGLEFLIYFQGNSAPDKSGLPSDRFSAERTGGSVSTLTIQRTQQEDSAVYLCASSFSNPGDYYGYTFGSGTRLTVV.

The J gene is TRBJ2-2, the V gene TRBV23-1; D tentatively reads TRBD1 or TRBD2 (5 bases each). TRBV23-1 is an ORF for which the function is uncertain. The CDR3 contains 15 residues. Deletions cut 6 bases from V and 4 bases from J, with 15 bases between. The CDR3 is CASSSTRGGTGELFF. CDR3 nucleotide sequence: TGCGCCAGCAGCTCAACGAGGGGCGGCACCGGGGAGCTGTTTTTT.

The chain has TRBV27 and TRBJ1-1; TRBD1 agrees at 9 bases. CDR3 length: 14 residues. Germline V gives CDR1 MNHEY, CDR2 SMNVEV (reference sequence). Germline trimming cut 6 bases from V and 7 bases from J; bases unmatched to any gene: 9. The CDR3 spells CASRGTGLQGEAFF. The CDR3 coding sequence is TGTGCCAGCAGGGGGACAGGGTTGCAGGGTGAAGCTTTCTTT.

This clone was found once. V and J are TRBV2 and TRBJ2-7; 12 nucleotides match TRBD2. This CDR3 has 16 amino acids. Trimming cost V 11 bases and J 0 bases; bases outside gene matches: 11. Germline V gene sequence: CDR1 SNHLY, CDR2 FYNNEI. The CDR3 reads CAGSEGLAGSSYEQYF. The CDR3 nucleotides are TGTGCCGGGAGTGAAGGACTAGCGGGAAGCTCCTACGAGCAGTACTTC. Using reference TRBV2 and TRBJ2-7 for the parts outside the CDR3, the full variable domain is EPEVTQTPSHQVTQMGQEVILRCVPISNHLYFYWYRQILGQKVEFLVSFYNNEISEKSEIFDDQFSVERPDGSNFTLKIRSTKLEDSAMYFCAGSEGLAGSSYEQYFGPGTRLTVT.

The chain uses TRBV5-4 and TRBJ2-3; 8 nucleotides match TRBD2. The CDR3 spans 14 residues. Germline V lookup: CDR1 SGHNT, CDR2 YYREEE (reference sequence). V was pared by 7 bases and J by 1 base, with 5 bases of the junction left unmatched. CDR3: CASGGGFGTDTQYF. CDR3 in DNA: TGTGCCAGCGGCGGGGGGTTCGGCACAGATACGCAGTATTTT.

J is TRBJ1-1 and V is TRBV6-2 or TRBV6-3, with TRBD1 identical over 7 bases. V was clipped by 4 bases and J by 0 bases; unmatched bases: 8. Germline CDR1 MNHEY, CDR2 SVGEGT. This CDR3 has 16 amino acids. The CDR3 DNA sequence: TGTGCCAGCAGTTCCGGACAGGAGGGGTTGAACACTGAAGCTTTCTTT. Translated, it gives CASSSGQEGLNTEAFF.

The chain joins TRBV7-3 to TRBJ2-1, with 11 bases matching TRBD1. Germline CDR1 SGHTA, CDR2 FQGTGA. The junction had 6 bases not matched to a gene; V was cut back by 4 bases and J by 7 bases. This CDR3 is 15 amino acids long. The CDR3 DNA reads as TGTGCCAGCAGCTCTACGGACAGGGGGCGGAATGAGCAGTTCTTC. Amino acid sequence: CASSSTDRGRNEQFF.

The CDR3 loop is CASSQLQRGLSTDTQYF. For the CDR3, the DNA is TGCGCCAGCAGTCAATTACAGCGGGGGCTTAGCACAGATACGCAGTATTTT. This rearrangement joins TRBV23-1 to TRBJ2-3; 8 bases agree with TRBD2. TRBV23-1 qualifies as an ORF whose function is uncertain. The J segment lost 0 bases and the V segment lost 1 base, leaving 6 bases of the junction unmatched. The CDR3 is 17 amino acids.

This rearrangement joins TRBV5-4 to TRBJ2-5; D is ambiguous. V lost 2 bases and J 2 bases, leaving 7 bases between the germline ends. CDR3 length: 13 amino acids. In germline, CDR1 is SGHNT, CDR2 YYREEE (reference sequence). CDR3 nucleotides: TGTGCCAGCAGCTTTTCCGCACAAGAGACCCAGTACTTC. As protein: CASSFSAQETQYF.

The CDR3 sequence: CAWSVSGYNEQFF. The CDR3 DNA is TGTGCCTGGAGTGTATCCGGGTACAATGAGCAGTTCTTC. The V gene is TRBV30, the J gene TRBJ2-1; D not resolved. CDR1 GTSNPN and CDR2 SVGIG come from the germline V gene (reference sequence). V was pared by 0 bases and J by 4 bases, with 7 bases between. The CDR3 contains 13 residues.

V and J are TRBV9 and TRBJ2-3; 8 bases are shared with TRBD2. This CDR3 region has 18 residues. Unmatched junction bases numbered 20, after V lost 7 bases and J lost 4 bases. Germline loops: CDR1 SGDLS, CDR2 YYNGEE. In nucleotides, the CDR3 is TGTGCCAGCCGACCGGGGAACGTAGAGCGGGAGCTGGCAGATACGCAGTATTTT. This gives the protein CASRPGNVERELADTQYF.

The chain has TRBV20-1 and TRBJ1-5; D remains unclear. The CDR3 is 14 residues long. CDR1 DFQATT and CDR2 SNEGSKA come from the germline V gene (reference sequence). Trimming stripped 3 bases from V and 0 bases from J, with 9 bases between. CDR3 in amino acids: CSASIFYSNQPQHF. The CDR3 DNA follows: TGCAGTGCTAGTATATTTTATAGCAATCAGCCCCAGCATTTT.

V is TRBV7-8 and J is TRBJ2-4; no reliable D call. CDR3 length: 14 residues. V shed 5 bases and J shed 9 bases, with 17 bases lying between them. Per the germline V gene, CDR1 is SGHVS and CDR2 is FQNEAQ. The CDR3 bases are TGTGCCAGCAGCCCAAATTATGGGGTCGGCATTCAGTACTTC. Translated, it gives CASSPNYGVGIQYF.

This chain links TRBV9 with TRBJ2-3, with a possible D match to TRBD2 (6 bases). The V gene's germline CDR1 is SGDLS and CDR2 YYNGEE. The CDR3 loop spans 14 amino acids. Between the trimmed V and J ends, which lost 2 bases and 0 bases, there was a span of 7 bases. The CDR3 reads CASSVRGSTDTQYF. CDR3 DNA sequence: TGTGCCAGCAGCGTGCGGGGTAGCACAGATACGCAGTATTTT.

The chain recombines TRBV7-6 with TRBJ1-4; D is undetermined. This CDR3 region has 15 residues. The germline gives CDR1 SGHVS, CDR2 FNYEAQ. With 1 base removed from V and 5 bases from J, the gap between germline ends came to 11 bases. Written as DNA, the CDR3 is TGTGCCAGCAGCTTAGGGGCGGAGAGCAATGAAAAACTGTTTTTT. Translated: CASSLGAESNEKLFF.

The chain has TRBV4-2 and TRBJ2-7, with 10 bases fitting TRBD2. The germline CDR1 and CDR2 sequences are LGHNA and YNFKEQ. This CDR3 is 18 amino acids long. Unmatched junction bases numbered 13, after V lost 2 bases and J lost 3 bases. CDR3 loop: CASSQRKGTGLADYEQYF. The CDR3 bases are TGTGCCAGCAGCCAAAGAAAGGGGACCGGACTAGCGGACTACGAGCAGTACTTC.

V is TRBV19 and J is TRBJ1-6; 7 bases agree with TRBD1. CDR1 is LNHDA, CDR2 SQIVND, per germline (reference sequence). With V trimmed by 2 bases and J by 7 bases, 5 bases remained unmatched. The CDR3 is 15 residues long. CDR3: CASSITAGGNSPLHF. In nucleotides, the CDR3 is TGTGCCAGTAGTATAACGGCAGGGGGAAATTCACCCCTCCACTTT.

V and J are TRBV29-1 and TRBJ1-5; D gene ambiguous. Deletions cut 6 bases from V and 2 bases from J, with 14 bases between. CDR1 is SQVTM, CDR2 ANQGSEA, per germline. CDR3 length: 14 amino acids. The DNA for the CDR3 is TGCAGCGTAGCCTGGGGTGGGGGCAATCAGCCCCAGCATTTT. Residues: CSVAWGGGNQPQHF.

J is TRBJ1-5 and V is TRBV3-1 (or the pseudogene TRBV3-2); D uncertain. V shed 0 bases and J shed 3 bases, with 6 bases lying between them. Germline assignment: CDR1 LGHDT and CDR2 YNNKEL (reference sequence). This CDR3 has 14 amino acids. CDR3 coding DNA: TGTGCCAGCAGCCAAGAGGGGTCCAATCAGCCCCAGCATTTT. Translated, it gives CASSQEGSNQPQHF.

This clone was seen only a few times. The genes are TRBV4-1 and TRBJ2-7; 11 bases fit TRBD1. Germline CDR1 and CDR2: MGHRA and YSYEKL. V lost 1 base, J lost 3 bases, and 2 bases stayed unmatched. The CDR3 has 15 residues. As DNA, the CDR3 is TGCGCCAGCAGCCAAGGGACAGGGGGCGTCTACGAGCAGTACTTC. It encodes CASSQGTGGVYEQYF.

The chain joins TRBV2 to TRBJ2-3, with D maybe TRBD2 (6 bases). V lost 7 bases and J 2 bases, leaving 13 bases between the germline ends. Per germline, CDR1 SNHLY and CDR2 FYNNEI. The CDR3 has 14 residues. The CDR3 spells CASTGDIHTDTQYF. The DNA of the CDR3 is TGTGCCAGCACGGGAGACATACACACAGATACGCAGTATTTT.

This clone occurred a few times. The rearrangement uses TRBV10-1 and TRBJ2-1; D may be TRBD1 or TRBD2 (5 bases each). The CDR3 contains 15 residues. The V gene lost 10 bases and the J gene lost 4 bases, with 20 bases spanning the gap. Germline V lookup: CDR1 WNHNN, CDR2 SYGVQD (reference sequence). The CDR3 coding sequence is TGCGCCACCACCAGGGATGGGAGATTTTACAATGAGCAGTTCTTC. This gives the protein CATTRDGRFYNEQFF.

This chain connects TRBV2 to TRBJ1-2; D remains ambiguous. Trimming pared 11 bases from V and 0 bases from J, leaving 19 bases between. Germline V lookup: CDR1 SNHLY, CDR2 FYNNEI. The CDR3 sequence is 15 residues long. Here the CDR3 reads CALPREGSTNYGYTF. The CDR3 bases are TGTGCCCTTCCCCGGGAGGGATCTACTAACTATGGCTACACCTTC.

The V gene is TRBV3-1 (or the pseudogene TRBV3-2), the J gene TRBJ2-3; D not certain. V was pared by 1 base and J by 5 bases, with 16 bases between. The CDR3 spans 16 residues. Per germline, CDR1 LGHDT and CDR2 YNNKEL (reference sequence). This CDR3 reads CASSQGLIGNLDTQYF. The CDR3 DNA reads as TGTGCCAGCAGCCAAGGGCTGATAGGGAATTTAGATACGCAGTATTTT.

The rearrangement joins TRBV9 to TRBJ2-2; D unclear. In germline, CDR1 is SGDLS, CDR2 YYNGEE. The CDR3 loop spans 16 amino acids. Trimming stripped 4 bases from V and 4 bases from J, with 17 bases between. The CDR3 nucleotides are TGTGCCAGCAGCCCTCCAGTAGGACCCTCCACCGGGGAGCTGTTTTTT. Residues: CASSPPVGPSTGELFF.

The chain uses TRBV10-1 and TRBJ2-3; D might be TRBD1 or TRBD2, each matching 6 bases. The ends were cut back, 6 bases at V and 8 bases at J, with 12 bases in the middle. The CDR3 loop spans 12 amino acids. Per germline, CDR1 WNHNN and CDR2 SYGVQD (reference sequence). The CDR3 nucleotides read TGCGCCAGCAGCCCCGGAGGGGGTACGCAGTATTTT. Translated, it gives CASSPGGGTQYF.

This chain links TRBV2 with TRBJ2-5, with D perhaps TRBD2 (6 bases). V gave up 5 bases and J gave up 4 bases, with 17 bases separating them. The CDR3 contains 15 residues. The V gene's germline CDR1 is SNHLY and CDR2 FYNNEI. CDR3 protein: CASSPGTRGGETQYF. For the CDR3, the DNA is TGTGCCAGCAGTCCCGGGACTCGGGGTGGAGAGACCCAGTACTTC.